The present T cell receptor (beta chain) was sequenced within a study of shared clonotypes between healthy human individuals. Trimming shortened V by 6 bases and J by 4 bases, and 19 bases separated the two germline ends. This CDR3 is built from 16 residues. Germline CDR1 SNHLY, CDR2 FYNNEI. Measured with immunoSEQ multiplex PCR; TCRdb has only the in-frame clones, and not every one. The sample records 150,000 to 200,000 clones, 85% to 95% being singletons. The V and J genes are TRBV2 and TRBJ1-3; D may be TRBD1 (6 bases). The receptor was isolated from a woman under 40 in good health. The sequencing sample was made of naive CD4+ T cells sorted from blood. Documented subset: CD45RA+ positively selected. CDR3 in DNA: TGTGCCAGCAGCAACTATAGGGGGGTCCGAGGAAACACCATATATTTT. The encoded protein is CASSNYRGVRGNTIYF.